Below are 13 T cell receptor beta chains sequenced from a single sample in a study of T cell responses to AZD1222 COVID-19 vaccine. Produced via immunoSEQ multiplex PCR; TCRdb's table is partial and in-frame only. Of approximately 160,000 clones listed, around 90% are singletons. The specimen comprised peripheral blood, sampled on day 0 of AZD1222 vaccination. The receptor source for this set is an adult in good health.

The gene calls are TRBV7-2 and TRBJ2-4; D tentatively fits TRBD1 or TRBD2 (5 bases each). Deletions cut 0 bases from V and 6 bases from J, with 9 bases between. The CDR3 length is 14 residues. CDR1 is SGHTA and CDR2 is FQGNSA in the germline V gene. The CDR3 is CASSLADSGNIQYF. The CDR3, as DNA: TGTGCCAGCAGCTTAGCCGACAGCGGAAACATTCAGTACTTC.

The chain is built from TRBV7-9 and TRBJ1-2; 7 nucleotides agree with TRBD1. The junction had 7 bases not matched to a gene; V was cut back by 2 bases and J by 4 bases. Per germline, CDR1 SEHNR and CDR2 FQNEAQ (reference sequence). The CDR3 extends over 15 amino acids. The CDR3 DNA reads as TGTGCCAGCAGCTTATCAGGGGGGGCTCCCTATGGCTACACCTTC. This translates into CASSLSGGAPYGYTF.

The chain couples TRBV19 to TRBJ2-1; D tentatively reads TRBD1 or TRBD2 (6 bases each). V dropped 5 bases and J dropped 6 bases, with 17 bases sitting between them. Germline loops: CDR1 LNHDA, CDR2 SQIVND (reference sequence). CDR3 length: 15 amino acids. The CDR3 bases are TGTGCCAGTAGTTCCCGCCGGGGGCAGGGCAATGAGCAGTTCTTC. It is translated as CASSSRRGQGNEQFF.

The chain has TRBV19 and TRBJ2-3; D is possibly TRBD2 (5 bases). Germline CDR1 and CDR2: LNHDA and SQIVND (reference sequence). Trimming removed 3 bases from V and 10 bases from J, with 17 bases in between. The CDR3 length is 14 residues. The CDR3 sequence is CASSIRGAPDAQYF. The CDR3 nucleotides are TGTGCCAGTAGTATCCGGGGTGCTCCTGATGCGCAGTATTTT. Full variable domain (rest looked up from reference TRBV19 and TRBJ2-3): DGGITQSPKYLFRKEGQNVTLSCEQNLNHDAMYWYRQDPGQGLRLIYYSQIVNDFQKGDIAEGYSVSREKKESFPLTVTSAQKNPTAFYLCASSIRGAPDAQYFGPGTRLTVL.

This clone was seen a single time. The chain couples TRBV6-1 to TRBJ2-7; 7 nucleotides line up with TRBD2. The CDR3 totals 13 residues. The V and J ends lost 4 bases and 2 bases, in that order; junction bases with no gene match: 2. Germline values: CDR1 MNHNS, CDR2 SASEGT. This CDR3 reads CASSGTRTYEQYF. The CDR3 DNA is TGTGCCAGCAGTGGGACTAGAACCTACGAGCAGTACTTC.

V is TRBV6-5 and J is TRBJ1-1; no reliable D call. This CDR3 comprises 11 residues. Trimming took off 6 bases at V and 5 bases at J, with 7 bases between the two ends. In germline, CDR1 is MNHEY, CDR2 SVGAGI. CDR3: CASRKGTEAFF. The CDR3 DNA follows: TGTGCCAGCAGGAAAGGGACTGAAGCTTTCTTT.

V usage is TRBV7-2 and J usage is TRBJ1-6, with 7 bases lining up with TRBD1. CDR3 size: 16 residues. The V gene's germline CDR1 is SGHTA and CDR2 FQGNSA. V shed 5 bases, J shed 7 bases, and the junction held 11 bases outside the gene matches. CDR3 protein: CASSPGGKGANSPLHF. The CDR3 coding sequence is TGTGCCAGCAGCCCAGGGGGTAAGGGGGCGAATTCACCCCTCCACTTT. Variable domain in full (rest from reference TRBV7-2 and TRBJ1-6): GAGVSQSPSNKVTEKGKDVELRCDPISGHTALYWYRQSLGQGLEFLIYFQGNSAPDKSGLPSDRFSAERTGGSVSTLTIQRTQQEDSAVYLCASSPGGKGANSPLHFGNGTRLTVT.

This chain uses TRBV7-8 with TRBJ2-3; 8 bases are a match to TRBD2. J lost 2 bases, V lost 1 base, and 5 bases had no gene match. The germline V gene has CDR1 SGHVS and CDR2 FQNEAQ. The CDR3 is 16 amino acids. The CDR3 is CASSLDSGVITDTQYF. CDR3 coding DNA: TGTGCCAGCAGCTTAGATAGCGGGGTAATCACAGATACGCAGTATTTT.

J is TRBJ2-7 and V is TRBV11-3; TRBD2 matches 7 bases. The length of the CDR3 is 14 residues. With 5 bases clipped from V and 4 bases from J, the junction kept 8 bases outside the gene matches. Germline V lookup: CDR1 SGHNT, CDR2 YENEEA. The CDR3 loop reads CASSKAGSLYEQYF. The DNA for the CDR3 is TGTGCCAGCAGCAAAGCGGGAAGTCTGTACGAGCAGTACTTC. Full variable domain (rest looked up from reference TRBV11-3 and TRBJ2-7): EAGVVQSPRYKIIEKKQPVAFWCNPISGHNTLYWYLQNLGQGPELLIRYENEEAVDDSQLPKDRFSAERLKGVDSTLKIQPAELGDSAVYLCASSKAGSLYEQYFGPGTRLTVT.

The CDR3 here is CAWTPGQSNQPQHF. The DNA for the CDR3 is TGTGCCTGGACACCGGGACAGAGCAATCAGCCCCAGCATTTT. V usage is TRBV30 and J usage is TRBJ1-5; 7 positions agree with TRBD1. The CDR3 extends over 14 amino acids. V shed 4 bases, J shed 1 base, and the junction held 4 bases outside the gene matches. In germline, CDR1 is GTSNPN, CDR2 SVGIG (reference sequence).

CDR3 nucleotides: TGTGCCAGCAGCTTGGGAGGCGGGAGGGCCTACGAGCAGTACTTC. Its protein is CASSLGGGRAYEQYF. This chain joins TRBV7-2 and TRBJ2-7; 9 nucleotides agree with TRBD2. CDR1 is SGHTA, CDR2 FQGNSA, per germline. CDR3 size: 15 residues. Trimming at V came to 3 bases and at J to 2 bases, leaving 5 bases not matched to a gene.

CDR3 amino acids: CASSPISGTVYEQYF. Here the CDR3 DNA reads TGTGCCAGCAGTCCGATCTCCGGGACAGTCTACGAGCAGTACTTC. The chain carries TRBV28 and TRBJ2-7, with 7 bases fitting TRBD1. The CDR3 sequence is 15 residues long. Germline V gene sequence: CDR1 MDHEN, CDR2 SYDVKM. The junction had 10 bases not matched to a gene; V was cut back by 5 bases and J by 3 bases.

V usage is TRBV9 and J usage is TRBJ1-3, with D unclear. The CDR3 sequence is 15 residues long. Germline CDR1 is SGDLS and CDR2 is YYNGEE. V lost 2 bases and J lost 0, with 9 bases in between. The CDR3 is CASSVGGNSGNTIYF. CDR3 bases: TGTGCCAGCAGCGTTGGCGGAAACTCTGGAAACACCATATATTTT.